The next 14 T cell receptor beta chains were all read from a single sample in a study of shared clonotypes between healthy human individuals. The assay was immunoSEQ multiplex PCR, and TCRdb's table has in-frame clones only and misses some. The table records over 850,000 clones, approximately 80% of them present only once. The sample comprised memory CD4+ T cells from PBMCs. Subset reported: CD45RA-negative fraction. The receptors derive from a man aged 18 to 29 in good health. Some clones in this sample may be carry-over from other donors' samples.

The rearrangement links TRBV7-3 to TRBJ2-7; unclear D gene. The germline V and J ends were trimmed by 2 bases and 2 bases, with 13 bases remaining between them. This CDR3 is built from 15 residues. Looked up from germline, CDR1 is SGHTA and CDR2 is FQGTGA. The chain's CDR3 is CASSLLSAKPYEQYF. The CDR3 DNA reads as TGTGCCAGCAGCTTACTCTCAGCTAAACCCTACGAGCAGTACTTC.

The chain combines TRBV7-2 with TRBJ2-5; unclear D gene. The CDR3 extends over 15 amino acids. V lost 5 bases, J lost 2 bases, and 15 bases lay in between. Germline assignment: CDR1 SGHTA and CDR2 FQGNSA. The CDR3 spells CASSPKKALQETQYF. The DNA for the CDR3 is TGTGCCAGCAGCCCTAAAAAGGCGTTGCAAGAGACCCAGTACTTC. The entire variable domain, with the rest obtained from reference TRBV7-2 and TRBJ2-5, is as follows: GAGVSQSPSNKVTEKGKDVELRCDPISGHTALYWYRQSLGQGLEFLIYFQGNSAPDKSGLPSDRFSAERTGGSVSTLTIQRTQQEDSAVYLCASSPKKALQETQYFGPGTRLLVL.

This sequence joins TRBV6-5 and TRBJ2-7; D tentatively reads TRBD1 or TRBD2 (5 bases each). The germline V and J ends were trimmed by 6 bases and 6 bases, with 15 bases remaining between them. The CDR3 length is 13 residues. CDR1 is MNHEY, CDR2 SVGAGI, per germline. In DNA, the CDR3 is TGTGCCAGCAGGGCAGGGAGTTTAATCGAGCAGTACTTC. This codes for CASRAGSLIEQYF.

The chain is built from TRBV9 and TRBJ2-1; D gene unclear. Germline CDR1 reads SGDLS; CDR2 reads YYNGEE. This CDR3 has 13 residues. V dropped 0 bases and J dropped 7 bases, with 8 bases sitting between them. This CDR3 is CASSVADRNEQFF. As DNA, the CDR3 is TGTGCCAGCAGCGTAGCTGATCGGAATGAGCAGTTCTTC.

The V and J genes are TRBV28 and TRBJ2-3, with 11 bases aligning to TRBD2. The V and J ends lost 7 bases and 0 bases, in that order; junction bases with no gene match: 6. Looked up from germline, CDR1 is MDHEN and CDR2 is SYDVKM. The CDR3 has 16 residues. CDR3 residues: CASKGGLAVSTDTQYF. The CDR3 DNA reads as TGTGCCAGCAAGGGGGGACTAGCGGTTAGCACAGATACGCAGTATTTT.

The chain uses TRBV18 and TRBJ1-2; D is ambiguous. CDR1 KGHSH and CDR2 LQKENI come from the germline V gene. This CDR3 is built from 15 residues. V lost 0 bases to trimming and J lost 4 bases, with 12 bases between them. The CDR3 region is CASSPPGGDSYGYTF. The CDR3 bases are TGTGCCAGCTCACCACCGGGCGGGGATTCCTATGGCTACACCTTC.

The CDR3 DNA reads as TGTGCCAGCAGCGAACTAGCGGGAGTTCTAGAGACCCAGTACTTC. Amino acids: CASSELAGVLETQYF. The gene calls are TRBV5-4 and TRBJ2-5; 11 positions agree with TRBD2. Looked up from germline, CDR1 is SGHNT and CDR2 is YYREEE (reference sequence). The CDR3 is made up of 15 amino acids. J gave up 4 bases and V 4 bases, and 6 bases lay outside the gene matches.

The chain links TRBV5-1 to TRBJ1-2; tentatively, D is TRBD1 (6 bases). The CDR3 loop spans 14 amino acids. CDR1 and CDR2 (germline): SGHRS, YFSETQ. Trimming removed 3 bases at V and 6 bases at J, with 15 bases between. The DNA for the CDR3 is TGCGCCAGCAGCTGGGGATACAGGGAGGATGGCTACACCTTC. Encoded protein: CASSWGYREDGYTF.

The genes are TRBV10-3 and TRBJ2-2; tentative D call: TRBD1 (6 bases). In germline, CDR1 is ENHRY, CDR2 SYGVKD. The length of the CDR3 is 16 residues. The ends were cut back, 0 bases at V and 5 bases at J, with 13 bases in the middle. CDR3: CAISESAGAQTGELFF. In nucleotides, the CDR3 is TGTGCCATCAGTGAGTCTGCAGGGGCGCAAACCGGGGAGCTGTTTTTT.

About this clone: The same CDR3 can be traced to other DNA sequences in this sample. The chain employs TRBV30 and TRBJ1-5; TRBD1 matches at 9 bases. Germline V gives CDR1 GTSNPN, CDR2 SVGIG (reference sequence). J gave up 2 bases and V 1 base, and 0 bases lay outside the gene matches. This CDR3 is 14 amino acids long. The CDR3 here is CAWSGDRGNQPQHF. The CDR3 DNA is TGTGCCTGGAGTGGGGACAGGGGCAATCAGCCCCAGCATTTT.

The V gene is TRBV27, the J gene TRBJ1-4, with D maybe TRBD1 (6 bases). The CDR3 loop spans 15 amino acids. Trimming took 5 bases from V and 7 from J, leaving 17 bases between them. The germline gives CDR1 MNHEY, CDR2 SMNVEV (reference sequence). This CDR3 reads CASSRGGAFLEKLFF. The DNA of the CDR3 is TGTGCCAGCAGTCGCGGGGGGGCGTTTCTTGAAAAACTGTTTTTT.

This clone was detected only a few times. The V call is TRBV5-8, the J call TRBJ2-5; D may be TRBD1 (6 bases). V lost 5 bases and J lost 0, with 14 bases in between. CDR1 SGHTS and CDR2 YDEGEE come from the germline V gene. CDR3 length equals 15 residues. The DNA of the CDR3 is TGTGCCAGCAGACCTACCGGGACACACCAAGAGACCCAGTACTTC. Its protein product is CASRPTGTHQETQYF.

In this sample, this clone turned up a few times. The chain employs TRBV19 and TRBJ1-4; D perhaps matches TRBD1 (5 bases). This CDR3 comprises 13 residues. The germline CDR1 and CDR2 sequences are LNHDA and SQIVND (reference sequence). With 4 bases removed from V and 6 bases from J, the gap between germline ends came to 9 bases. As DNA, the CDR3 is TGTGCCAGTAGTACGGGGCCTTATGAAAAACTGTTTTTT. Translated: CASSTGPYEKLFF.

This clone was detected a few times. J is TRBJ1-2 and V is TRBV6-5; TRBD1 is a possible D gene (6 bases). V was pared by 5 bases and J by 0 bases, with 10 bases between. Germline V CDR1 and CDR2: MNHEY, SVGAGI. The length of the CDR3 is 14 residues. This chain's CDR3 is CASSPGTTNYGYTF. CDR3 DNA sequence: TGTGCCAGCAGTCCCGGGACAACTAACTATGGCTACACCTTC.